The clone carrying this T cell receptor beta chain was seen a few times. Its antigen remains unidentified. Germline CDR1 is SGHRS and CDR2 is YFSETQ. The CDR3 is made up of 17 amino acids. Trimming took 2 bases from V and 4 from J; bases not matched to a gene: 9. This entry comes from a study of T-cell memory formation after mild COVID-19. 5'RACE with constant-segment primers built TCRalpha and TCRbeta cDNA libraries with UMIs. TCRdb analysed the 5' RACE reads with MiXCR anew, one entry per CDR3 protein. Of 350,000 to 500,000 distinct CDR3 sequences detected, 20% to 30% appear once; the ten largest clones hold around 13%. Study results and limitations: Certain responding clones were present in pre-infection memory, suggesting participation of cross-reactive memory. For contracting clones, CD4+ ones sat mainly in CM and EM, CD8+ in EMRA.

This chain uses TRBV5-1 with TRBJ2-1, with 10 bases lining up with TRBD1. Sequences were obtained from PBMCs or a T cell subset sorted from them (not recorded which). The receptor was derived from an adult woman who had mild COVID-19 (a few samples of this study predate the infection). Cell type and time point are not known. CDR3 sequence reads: CASSFYRDRGRYNEQFF. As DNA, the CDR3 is TGCGCCAGCAGCTTTTACCGGGACAGGGGTCGATACAATGAGCAGTTCTTC.